This T cell receptor beta chain stems from a study of blood T cell repertoires in COVID-19. Study-level information: The origin of the acute and convalescent COVID-19 samples was the United States, Italy and Spain. PBMCs, B-cell-depleted T cells, or T cells provided the cDNA or gDNA that made up the material.

The CDR3 length is 14 residues. V dropped 1 base and J dropped 0 bases, with 8 bases sitting between them. Germline V gene lookup returns CDR1 SQVTM and CDR2 ANQGSEA. Sequenced by immunoSEQ multiplex PCR; TCRdb stores in-frame clones only, minus some. The sample lists some 95,000 clones, approximately 86% occurring once. Sequences were obtained from peripheral blood. The chain employs TRBV29-1 and TRBJ2-3; tentative D call: TRBD1 (5 bases). The clonotype was recovered from an elderly man with active or convalescent COVID-19. CDR3 amino acids: CSVEVAGSTDTQYF. In DNA form, the CDR3 reads TGCAGCGTTGAAGTTGCAGGGAGCACAGATACGCAGTATTTT.